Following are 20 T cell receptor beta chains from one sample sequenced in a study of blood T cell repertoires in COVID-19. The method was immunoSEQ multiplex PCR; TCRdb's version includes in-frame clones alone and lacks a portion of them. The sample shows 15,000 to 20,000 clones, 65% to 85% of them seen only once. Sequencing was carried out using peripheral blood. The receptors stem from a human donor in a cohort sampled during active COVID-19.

CDR3 DNA: TGTGCCAGCTATGGGCGATCTGATACGCAGTATTTT. Translated, it gives CASYGRSDTQYF. The chain carries TRBV3-1 (or the pseudogene TRBV3-2) and TRBJ2-3; D remains ambiguous. V was pared by 8 bases and J by 6 bases, with 12 bases between. Germline CDR1 is LGHDT and CDR2 is YNNKEL (reference sequence). This CDR3 region has 12 residues.

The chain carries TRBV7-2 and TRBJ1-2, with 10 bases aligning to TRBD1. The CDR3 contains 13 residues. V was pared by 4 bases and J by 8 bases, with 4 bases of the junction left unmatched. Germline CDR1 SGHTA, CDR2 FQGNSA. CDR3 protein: CASSSGQGGGYTF. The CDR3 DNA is TGTGCCAGCAGCTCCGGACAGGGGGGCGGCTACACCTTC.

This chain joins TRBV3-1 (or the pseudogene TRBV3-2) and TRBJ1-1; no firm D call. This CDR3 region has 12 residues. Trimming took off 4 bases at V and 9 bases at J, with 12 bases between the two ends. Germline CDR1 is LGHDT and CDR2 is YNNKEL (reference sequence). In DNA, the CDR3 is TGTGCCAGCAGCCTAATGGAACAGCAAGCTTTCTTT. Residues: CASSLMEQQAFF.

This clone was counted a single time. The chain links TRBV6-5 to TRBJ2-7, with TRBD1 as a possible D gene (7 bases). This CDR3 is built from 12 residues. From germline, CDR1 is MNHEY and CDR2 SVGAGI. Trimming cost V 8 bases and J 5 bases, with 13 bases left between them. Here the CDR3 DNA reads TGTGCCAGCGGGGGGACAGTTAACGAGCAGTACTTC. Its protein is CASGGTVNEQYF.

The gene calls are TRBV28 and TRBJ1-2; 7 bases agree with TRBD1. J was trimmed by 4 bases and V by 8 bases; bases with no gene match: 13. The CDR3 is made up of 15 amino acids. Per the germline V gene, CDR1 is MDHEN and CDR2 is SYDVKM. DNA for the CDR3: TGTGCCAGCCGGGAGCTCGGACAGGCGTCCTATGGCTACACCTTC. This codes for CASRELGQASYGYTF.

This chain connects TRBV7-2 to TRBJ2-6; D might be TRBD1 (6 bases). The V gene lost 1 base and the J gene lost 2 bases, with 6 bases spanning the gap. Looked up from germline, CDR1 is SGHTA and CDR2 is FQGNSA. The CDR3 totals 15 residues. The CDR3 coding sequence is TGTGCCAGCAGCTTAGAGGGGGCTGGGGCCAACGTCCTGACTTTC. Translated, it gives CASSLEGAGANVLTF.

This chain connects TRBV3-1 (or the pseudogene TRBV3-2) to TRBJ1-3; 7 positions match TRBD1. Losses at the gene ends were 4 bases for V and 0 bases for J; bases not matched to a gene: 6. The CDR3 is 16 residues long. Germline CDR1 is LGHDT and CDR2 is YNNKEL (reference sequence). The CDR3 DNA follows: TGTGCCAGCAGCCCCAGAGACAGGGCCTCTGGAAACACCATATATTTT. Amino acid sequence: CASSPRDRASGNTIYF.

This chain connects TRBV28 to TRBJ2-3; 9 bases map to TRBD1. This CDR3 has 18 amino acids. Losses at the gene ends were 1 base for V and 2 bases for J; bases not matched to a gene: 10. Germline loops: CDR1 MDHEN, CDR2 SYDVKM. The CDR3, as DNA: TGTGCCAGCAGTTTATTGGGGGGCGGGACAGGGTACACAGATACGCAGTATTTT. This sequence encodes CASSLLGGGTGYTDTQYF.

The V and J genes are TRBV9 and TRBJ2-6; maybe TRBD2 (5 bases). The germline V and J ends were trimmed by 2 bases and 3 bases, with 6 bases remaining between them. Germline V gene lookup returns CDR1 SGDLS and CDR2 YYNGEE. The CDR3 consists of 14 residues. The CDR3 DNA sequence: TGTGCCAGCAGCGTCCGGGATGGGGCCAACGTCCTGACTTTC. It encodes CASSVRDGANVLTF.

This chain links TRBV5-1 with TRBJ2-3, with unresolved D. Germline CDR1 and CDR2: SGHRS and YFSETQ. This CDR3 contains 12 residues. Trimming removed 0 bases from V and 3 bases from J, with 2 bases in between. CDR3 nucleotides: TGCGCCAGCAGCTTGGCAACAGATACGCAGTATTTT. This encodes CASSLATDTQYF.

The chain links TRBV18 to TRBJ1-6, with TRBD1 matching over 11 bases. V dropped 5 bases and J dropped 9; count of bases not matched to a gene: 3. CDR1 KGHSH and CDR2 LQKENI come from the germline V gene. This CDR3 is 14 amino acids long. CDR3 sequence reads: CASSRDRGSSPLHF. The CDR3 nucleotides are TGTGCCAGCTCAAGGGACAGGGGGAGTTCACCCCTCCACTTT.

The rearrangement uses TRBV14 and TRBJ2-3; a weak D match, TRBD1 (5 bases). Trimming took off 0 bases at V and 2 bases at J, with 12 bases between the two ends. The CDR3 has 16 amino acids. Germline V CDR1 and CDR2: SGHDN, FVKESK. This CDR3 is CASSQDHTGFTDTQYF. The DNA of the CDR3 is TGTGCCAGCAGCCAAGATCATACAGGATTCACAGATACGCAGTATTTT.

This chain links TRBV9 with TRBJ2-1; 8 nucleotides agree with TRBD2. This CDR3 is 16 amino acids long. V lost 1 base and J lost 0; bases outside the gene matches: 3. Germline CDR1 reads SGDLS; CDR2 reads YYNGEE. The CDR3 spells CASSVSSGSSYNEQFF. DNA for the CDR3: TGTGCCAGCAGCGTATCGAGCGGGAGCTCCTACAATGAGCAGTTCTTC.

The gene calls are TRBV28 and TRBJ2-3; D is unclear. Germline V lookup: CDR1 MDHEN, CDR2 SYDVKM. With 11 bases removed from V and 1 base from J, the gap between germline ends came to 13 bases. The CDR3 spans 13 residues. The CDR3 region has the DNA TGTGCCGTCATCCCCACAGGCACAGATACGCAGTATTTT. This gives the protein CAVIPTGTDTQYF.

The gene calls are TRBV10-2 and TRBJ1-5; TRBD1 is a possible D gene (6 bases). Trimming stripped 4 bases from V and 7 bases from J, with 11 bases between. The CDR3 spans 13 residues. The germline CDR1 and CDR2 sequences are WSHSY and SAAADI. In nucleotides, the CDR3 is TGCGCCAGCAGTGTAGGGGGTCGCCAGCCCCAGCATTTT. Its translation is CASSVGGRQPQHF.

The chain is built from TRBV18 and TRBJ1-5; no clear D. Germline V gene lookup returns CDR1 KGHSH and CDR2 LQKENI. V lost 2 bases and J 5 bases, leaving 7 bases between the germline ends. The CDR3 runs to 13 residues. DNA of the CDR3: TGTGCCAGCTCACCAGGCGGATATCAGCCCCAGCATTTT. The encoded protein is CASSPGGYQPQHF.

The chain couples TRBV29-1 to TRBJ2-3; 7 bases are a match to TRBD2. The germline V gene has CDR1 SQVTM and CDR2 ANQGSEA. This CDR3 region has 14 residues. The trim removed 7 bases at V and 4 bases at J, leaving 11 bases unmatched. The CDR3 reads CSGTRAGRSDTQYF. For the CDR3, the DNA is TGCAGCGGCACAAGAGCGGGAAGGTCAGATACGCAGTATTTT.

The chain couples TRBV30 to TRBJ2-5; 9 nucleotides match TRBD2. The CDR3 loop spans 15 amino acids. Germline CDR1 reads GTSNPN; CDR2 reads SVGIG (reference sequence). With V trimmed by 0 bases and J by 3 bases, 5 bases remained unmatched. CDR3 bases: TGTGCCTGGAGTGTAGGCCTAGCGGGAAAAGAGACCCAGTACTTC. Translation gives CAWSVGLAGKETQYF.

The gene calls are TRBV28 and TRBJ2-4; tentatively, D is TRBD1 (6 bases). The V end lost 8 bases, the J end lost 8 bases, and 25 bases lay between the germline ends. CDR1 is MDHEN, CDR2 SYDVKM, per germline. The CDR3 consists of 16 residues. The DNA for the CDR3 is TGTGCCAGCGCGGCGACAGGCACCACACAAGGGGACATTCAGTACTTC. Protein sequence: CASAATGTTQGDIQYF. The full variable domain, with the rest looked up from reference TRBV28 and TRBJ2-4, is DVKVTQSSRYLVKRTGEKVFLECVQDMDHENMFWYRQDPGLGLRLIYFSYDVKMKEKGDIPEGYSVSREKKERFSLILESASTNQTSMYLCASAATGTTQGDIQYFGAGTRLSVL.

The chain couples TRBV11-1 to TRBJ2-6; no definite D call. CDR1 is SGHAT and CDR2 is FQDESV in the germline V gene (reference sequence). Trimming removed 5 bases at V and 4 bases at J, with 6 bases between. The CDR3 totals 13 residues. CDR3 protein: CASSPEGANVLTF. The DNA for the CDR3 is TGTGCCAGCAGCCCGGAGGGGGCCAACGTCCTGACTTTC. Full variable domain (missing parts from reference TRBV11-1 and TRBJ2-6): EAEVAQSPRYKITEKSQAVAFWCDPISGHATLYWYRQILGQGPELLVQFQDESVVDDSQLPKDRFSAERLKGVDSTLKIQPAELGDSAMYLCASSPEGANVLTFGAGSRLTVL.